Detailed here is one T cell receptor beta chain. The sample originates from a study of human T cells and chemical hapten exposure. Sample time point: patch test 3, about 24 weeks after DPC sensitization. The treatment was: therapeutic diphenylcyclopropenone sensitization with weekly scalp DPC. The V gene's germline CDR1 is SGDLS and CDR2 YYNGEE. With V trimmed by 5 bases and J by 4 bases, 10 bases remained unmatched. This CDR3 is 16 amino acids long. Via MiXCR, TCRdb re-called the RACE reads, giving one row per CDR3 protein. The table shows 100,000 or so distinct CDR3 sequences, with less than 40% occurring only once.

This sequence joins TRBV9 and TRBJ2-1; TRBD2 agrees at 9 bases. This TCR was recovered from a man in his forties with alopecia areata. Some clones in this sample may be carry-over from other donors' samples. The starting material was whole blood, obtained in connection with sensitization to the hapten diphenylcyclopropenone (DPC). The CDR3 loop is CASSPLAGLRYNEQFF. CDR3 sequence (DNA): TGTGCCAGCAGTCCTCTAGCGGGACTCCGATACAATGAGCAGTTCTTC.